The TCR beta chain under discussion was sequenced for a study of T cells after posttransplantation cyclophosphamide. The length of the CDR3 is 15 residues. V was pared by 2 bases and J by 4 bases, with 11 bases between. Germline V gene sequence: CDR1 KGHSH, CDR2 LQKENI. Study-wide findings and caveats: Blood and skin or GI T cell repertoires showed limited TRB overlap. Later post-transplant blood repertoires were often dominated by donor CD8+ memory clones. After PTCy, TRB diversity resembled that of CNI/methotrexate controls.

Worth noting for this clone: The target antigen is unknown.

The table came from immunoSEQ multiplex PCR; TCRdb's copy has only in-frame clones and leaves some out. The table has 25,000 to 30,000 clones, 75% to 90% seen once. The related graft donor's blood sample was taken on the day of bone marrow donation. The receptor was isolated from a middle-aged man. The J gene is TRBJ1-4, the V gene TRBV18, with unresolved D. What was sequenced was PBMCs. The CDR3 sequence is CASSPFSPSNEKLFF. CDR3 nucleotide sequence: TGTGCCAGCTCACCATTTTCGCCTAGTAATGAAAAACTGTTTTTT.